This paragraph reports one T cell receptor (beta chain). The protocol was immunoSEQ multiplex PCR, while the TCRdb copy is restricted to in-frame clones and leaves out a portion. The sample contains around 38,000 clones, nearly 95% of which appear only once. These data belong to a study of T cells in tuberculosis. J lost 9 bases, V lost 3 bases, and 9 bases had no gene match. CDR3 length equals 14 residues. Per the germline V gene, CDR1 is LNHDA and CDR2 is SQIVND (reference sequence). This TCR was sampled from a donor aged 10-29 years with latent tuberculosis or without tuberculosis infection. The material sequenced was PBMCs. The chain links TRBV19 to TRBJ1-1, with 8 bases fitting TRBD1. The CDR3: CASSIGETGGKAFF. CDR3 coding DNA: TGTGCCAGTAGTATCGGGGAAACAGGGGGGAAAGCTTTCTTT.